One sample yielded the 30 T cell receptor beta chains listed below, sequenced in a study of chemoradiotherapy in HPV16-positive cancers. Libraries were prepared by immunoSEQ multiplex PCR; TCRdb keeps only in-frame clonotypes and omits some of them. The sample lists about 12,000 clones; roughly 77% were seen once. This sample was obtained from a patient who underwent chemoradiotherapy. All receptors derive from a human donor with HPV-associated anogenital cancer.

CDR3 sequence (DNA): TGTGCCAGCATTCTCGGACTGGGTAACATTCAGTACTTC. Translating gives CASILGLGNIQYF. V and J are TRBV2 and TRBJ2-4; D is possibly TRBD2 (5 bases). Germline CDR1 reads SNHLY; CDR2 reads FYNNEI. Trimming took off 7 bases at V and 7 bases at J, with 14 bases between the two ends. This CDR3 region has 13 residues.

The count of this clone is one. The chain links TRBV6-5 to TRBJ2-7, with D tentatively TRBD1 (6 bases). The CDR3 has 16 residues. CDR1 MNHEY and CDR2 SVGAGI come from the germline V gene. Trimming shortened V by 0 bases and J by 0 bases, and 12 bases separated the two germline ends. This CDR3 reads CASSYSALDSSYEQYF. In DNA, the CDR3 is TGTGCCAGCAGTTACTCGGCGTTGGACAGCTCCTACGAGCAGTACTTC.

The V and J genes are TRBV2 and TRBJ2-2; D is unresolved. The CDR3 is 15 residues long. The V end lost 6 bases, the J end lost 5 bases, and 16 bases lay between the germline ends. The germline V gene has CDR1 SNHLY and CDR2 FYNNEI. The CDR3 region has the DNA TGTGCCAGCAGCCAAAGGGTCGTAGAGACCGGGGAGCTGTTTTTT. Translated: CASSQRVVETGELFF.

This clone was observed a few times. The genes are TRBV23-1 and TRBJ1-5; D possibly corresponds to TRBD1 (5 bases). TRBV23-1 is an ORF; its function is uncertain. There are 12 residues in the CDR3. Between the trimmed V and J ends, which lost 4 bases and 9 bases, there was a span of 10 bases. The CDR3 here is CASSRGHPPQHF. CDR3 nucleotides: TGCGCCAGCAGTCGAGGACACCCGCCCCAGCATTTT.

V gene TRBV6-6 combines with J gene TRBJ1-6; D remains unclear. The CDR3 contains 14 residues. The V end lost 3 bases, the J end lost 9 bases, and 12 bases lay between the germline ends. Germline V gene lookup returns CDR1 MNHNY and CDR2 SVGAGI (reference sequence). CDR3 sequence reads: CASSYVPGGSPLHF. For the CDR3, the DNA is TGTGCCAGCAGTTATGTCCCCGGTGGTTCACCCCTCCACTTT.

In DNA, the CDR3 is TGTGCCTGGAGTTATTCACCTAGCACAGATACGCAGTATTTT. It is translated as CAWSYSPSTDTQYF. The J gene is TRBJ2-3, the V gene TRBV30; D is ambiguous. CDR1 GTSNPN and CDR2 SVGIG come from the germline V gene (reference sequence). The CDR3 spans 14 residues. Trimming pared 2 bases from V and 0 bases from J, leaving 9 bases between. Based on the CDR3 plus reference TRBV30 and TRBJ2-3, the full variable domain is SQTIHQWPATLVQPVGSPLSLECTVEGTSNPNLYWYRQAAGRGLQLLFYSVGIGQISSEVPQNLSASRPQDRQFILSSKKLLLSDSGFYLCAWSYSPSTDTQYFGPGTRLTVL.

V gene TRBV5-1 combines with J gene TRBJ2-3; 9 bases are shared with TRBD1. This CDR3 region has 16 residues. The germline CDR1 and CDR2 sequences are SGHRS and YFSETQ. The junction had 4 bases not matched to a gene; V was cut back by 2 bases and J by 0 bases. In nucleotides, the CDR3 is TGCGCCAGCAGCTTTGGGGACAGGGAGAGCACAGATACGCAGTATTTT. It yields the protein CASSFGDRESTDTQYF.

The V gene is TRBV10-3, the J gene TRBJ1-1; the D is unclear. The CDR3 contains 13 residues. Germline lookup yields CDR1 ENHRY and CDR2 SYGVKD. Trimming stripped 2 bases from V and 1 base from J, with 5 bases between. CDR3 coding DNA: TGTGCCATCAGTGAGCGGGGGAACACTGAAGCTTTCTTT. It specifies CAISERGNTEAFF.

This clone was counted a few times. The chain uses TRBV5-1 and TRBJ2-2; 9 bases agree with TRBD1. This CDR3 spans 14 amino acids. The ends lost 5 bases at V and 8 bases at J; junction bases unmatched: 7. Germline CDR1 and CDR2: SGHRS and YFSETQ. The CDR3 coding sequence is TGCGCCAGCAGTCCCGGGACAGGGAATGGGGAGCTGTTTTTT. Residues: CASSPGTGNGELFF.

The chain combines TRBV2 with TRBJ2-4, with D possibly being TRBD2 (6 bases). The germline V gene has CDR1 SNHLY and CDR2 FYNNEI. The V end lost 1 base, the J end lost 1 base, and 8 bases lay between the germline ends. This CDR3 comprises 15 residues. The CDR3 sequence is CASSEGGVAKNIQYF. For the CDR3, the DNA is TGTGCCAGCAGTGAAGGGGGGGTTGCCAAAAACATTCAGTACTTC.

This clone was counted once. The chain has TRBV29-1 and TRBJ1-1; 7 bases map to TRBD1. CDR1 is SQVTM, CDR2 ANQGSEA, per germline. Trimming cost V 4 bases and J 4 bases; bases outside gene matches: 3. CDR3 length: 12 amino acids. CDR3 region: CSVAQGGTEAFF. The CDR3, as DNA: TGCAGCGTTGCTCAGGGGGGCACTGAAGCTTTCTTT.

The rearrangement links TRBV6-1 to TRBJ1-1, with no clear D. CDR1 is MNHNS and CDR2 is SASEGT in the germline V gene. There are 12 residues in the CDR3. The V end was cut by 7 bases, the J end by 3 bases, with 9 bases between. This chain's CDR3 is CASTSSYTEAFF. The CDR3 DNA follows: TGTGCCAGCACATCGTCGTACACTGAAGCTTTCTTT.

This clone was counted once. The CDR3 sequence is CASSQQGIINTGELFF. In nucleotides, the CDR3 is TGTGCCAGCAGTCAACAGGGTATAATAAACACCGGGGAGCTGTTTTTT. The chain uses TRBV2 and TRBJ2-2; a weak D match, TRBD1 (6 bases). This CDR3 has 16 residues. The ends were cut back, 5 bases at V and 2 bases at J, with 15 bases in the middle. CDR1 and CDR2 (germline): SNHLY, FYNNEI.

The CDR3, as DNA: TGTGCCAGCAGCTTAGTTGGGACAGGGACCGAGCAGTACTTC. Protein product: CASSLVGTGTEQYF. This chain connects TRBV7-9 to TRBJ2-7, with TRBD1 matching 9 bases. V dropped 1 base and J dropped 6; count of bases not matched to a gene: 4. Germline values: CDR1 SEHNR, CDR2 FQNEAQ (reference sequence). The CDR3 is made up of 14 amino acids.

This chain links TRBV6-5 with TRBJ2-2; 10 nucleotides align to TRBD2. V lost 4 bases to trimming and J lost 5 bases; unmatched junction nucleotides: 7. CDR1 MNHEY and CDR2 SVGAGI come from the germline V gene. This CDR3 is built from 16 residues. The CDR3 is CASSFTSGEGTGELFF. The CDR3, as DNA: TGTGCCAGCAGTTTCACTAGCGGGGAAGGTACCGGGGAGCTGTTTTTT.

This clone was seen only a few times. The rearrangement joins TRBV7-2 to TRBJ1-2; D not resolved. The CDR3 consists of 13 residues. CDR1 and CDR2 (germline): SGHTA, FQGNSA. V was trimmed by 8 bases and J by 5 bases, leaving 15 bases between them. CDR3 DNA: TGTGCCAGCCGCTCAGAGCCGGCTTATGGCTACACCTTC. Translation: CASRSEPAYGYTF.

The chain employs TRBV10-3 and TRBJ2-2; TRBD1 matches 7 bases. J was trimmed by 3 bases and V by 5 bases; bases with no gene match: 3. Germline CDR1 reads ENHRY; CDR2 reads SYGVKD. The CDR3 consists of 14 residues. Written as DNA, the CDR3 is TGTGCCATCAGTCCTGACAGGGACACCGGGGAGCTGTTTTTT. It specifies CAISPDRDTGELFF.

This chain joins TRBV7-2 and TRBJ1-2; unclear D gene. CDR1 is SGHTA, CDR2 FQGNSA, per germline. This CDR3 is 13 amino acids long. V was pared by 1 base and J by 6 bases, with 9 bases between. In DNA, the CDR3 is TGTGCCAGCAGCTTAGAAGGGATCGATGGCTACACCTTC. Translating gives CASSLEGIDGYTF.

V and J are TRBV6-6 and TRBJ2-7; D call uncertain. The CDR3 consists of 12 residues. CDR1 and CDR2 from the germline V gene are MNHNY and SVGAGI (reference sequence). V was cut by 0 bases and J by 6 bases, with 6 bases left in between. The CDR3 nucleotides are TGTGCCAGCAGTTACTCTAACGGCGAGCAGTACTTC. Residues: CASSYSNGEQYF.

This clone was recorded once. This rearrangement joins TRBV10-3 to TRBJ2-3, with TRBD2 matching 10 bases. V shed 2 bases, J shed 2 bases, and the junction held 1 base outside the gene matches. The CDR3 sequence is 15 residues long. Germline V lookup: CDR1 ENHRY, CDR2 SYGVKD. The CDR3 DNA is TGTGCCATCAGTGAGACTAGCGGGGTCACAGATACGCAGTATTTT. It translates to CAISETSGVTDTQYF.

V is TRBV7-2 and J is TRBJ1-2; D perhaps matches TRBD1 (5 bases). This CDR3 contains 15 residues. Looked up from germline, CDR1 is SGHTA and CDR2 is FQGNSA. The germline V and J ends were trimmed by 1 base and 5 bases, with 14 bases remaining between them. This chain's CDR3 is CASSLDAGGRYGYTF. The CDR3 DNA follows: TGTGCCAGCAGCTTAGACGCGGGGGGGAGATATGGCTACACCTTC.

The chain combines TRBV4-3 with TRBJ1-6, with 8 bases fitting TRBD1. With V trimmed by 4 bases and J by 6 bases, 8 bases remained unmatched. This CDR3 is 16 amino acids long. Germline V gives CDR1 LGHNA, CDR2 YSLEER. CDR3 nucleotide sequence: TGCGCCAGCAGCCGCAGACAGGGGAGAGCTAATTCACCCCTCCACTTT. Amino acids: CASSRRQGRANSPLHF.

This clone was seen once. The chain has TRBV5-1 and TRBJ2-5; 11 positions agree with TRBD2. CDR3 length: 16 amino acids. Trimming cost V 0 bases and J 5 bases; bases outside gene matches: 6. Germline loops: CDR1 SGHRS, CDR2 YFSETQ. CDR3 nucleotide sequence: TGCGCCAGCAGCTTGGAGCCTAGCGGGGGGTGGGAGACCCAGTACTTC. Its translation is CASSLEPSGGWETQYF.

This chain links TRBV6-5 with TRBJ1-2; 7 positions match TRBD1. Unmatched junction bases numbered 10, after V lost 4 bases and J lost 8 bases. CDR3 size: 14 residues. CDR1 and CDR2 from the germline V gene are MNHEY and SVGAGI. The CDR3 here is CASSSPMTGTGYTF. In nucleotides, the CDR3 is TGTGCCAGCAGTTCCCCAATGACAGGGACCGGCTACACCTTC.

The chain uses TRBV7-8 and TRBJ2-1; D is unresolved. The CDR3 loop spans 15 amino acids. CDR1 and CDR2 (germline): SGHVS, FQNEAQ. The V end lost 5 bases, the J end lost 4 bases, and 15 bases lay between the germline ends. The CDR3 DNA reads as TGTGCCAGCAGCCCCGACTCCCACCGTTACAATGAGCAGTTCTTC. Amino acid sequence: CASSPDSHRYNEQFF.

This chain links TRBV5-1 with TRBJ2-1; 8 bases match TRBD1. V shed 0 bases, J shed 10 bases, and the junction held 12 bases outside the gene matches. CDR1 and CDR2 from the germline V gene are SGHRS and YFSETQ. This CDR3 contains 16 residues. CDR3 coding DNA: TGCGCCAGCAGCTTGGCCACACAGGGGGGTACAGGCGAGCAGTTCTTC. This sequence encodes CASSLATQGGTGEQFF.

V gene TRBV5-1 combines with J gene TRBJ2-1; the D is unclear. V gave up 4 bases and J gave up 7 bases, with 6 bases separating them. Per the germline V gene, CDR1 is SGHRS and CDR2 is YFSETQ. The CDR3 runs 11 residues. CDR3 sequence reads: CASSERNEQFF. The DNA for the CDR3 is TGCGCCAGCAGCGAAAGGAATGAGCAGTTCTTC.

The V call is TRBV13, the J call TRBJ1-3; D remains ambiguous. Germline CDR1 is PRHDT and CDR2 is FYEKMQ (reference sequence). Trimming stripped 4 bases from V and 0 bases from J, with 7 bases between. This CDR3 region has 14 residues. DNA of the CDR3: TGTGCCAGCAGCTCCCCCTTCTCTGGAAACACCATATATTTT. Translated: CASSSPFSGNTIYF.

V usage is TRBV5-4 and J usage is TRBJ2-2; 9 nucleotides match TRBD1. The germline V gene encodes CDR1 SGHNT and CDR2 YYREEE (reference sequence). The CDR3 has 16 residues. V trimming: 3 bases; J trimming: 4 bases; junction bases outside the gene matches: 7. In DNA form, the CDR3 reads TGTGCCAGCAGCTCAACAGGGGGCGGTAGCACCGGGGAGCTGTTTTTT. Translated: CASSSTGGGSTGELFF.

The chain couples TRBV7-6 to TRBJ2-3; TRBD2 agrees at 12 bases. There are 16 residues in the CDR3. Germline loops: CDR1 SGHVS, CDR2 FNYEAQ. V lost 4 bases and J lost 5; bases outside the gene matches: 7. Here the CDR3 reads CASSSRTSGARDTQYF. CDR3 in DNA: TGTGCCAGCAGCTCGCGGACTAGCGGGGCTAGAGATACGCAGTATTTT.